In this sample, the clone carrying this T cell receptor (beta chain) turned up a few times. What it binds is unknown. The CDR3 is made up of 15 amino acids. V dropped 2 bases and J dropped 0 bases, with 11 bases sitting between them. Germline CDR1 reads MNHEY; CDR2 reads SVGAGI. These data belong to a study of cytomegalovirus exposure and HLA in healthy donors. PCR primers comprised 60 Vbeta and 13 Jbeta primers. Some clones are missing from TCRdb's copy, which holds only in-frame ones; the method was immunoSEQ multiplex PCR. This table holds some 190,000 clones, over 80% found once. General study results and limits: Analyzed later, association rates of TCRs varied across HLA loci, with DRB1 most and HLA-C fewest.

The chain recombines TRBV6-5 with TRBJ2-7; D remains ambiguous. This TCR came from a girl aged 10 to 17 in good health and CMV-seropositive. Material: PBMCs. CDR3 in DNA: TGTGCCAGCAGTTACAAGTCCTTCGGCTCCTACGAGCAGTACTTC. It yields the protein CASSYKSFGSYEQYF.